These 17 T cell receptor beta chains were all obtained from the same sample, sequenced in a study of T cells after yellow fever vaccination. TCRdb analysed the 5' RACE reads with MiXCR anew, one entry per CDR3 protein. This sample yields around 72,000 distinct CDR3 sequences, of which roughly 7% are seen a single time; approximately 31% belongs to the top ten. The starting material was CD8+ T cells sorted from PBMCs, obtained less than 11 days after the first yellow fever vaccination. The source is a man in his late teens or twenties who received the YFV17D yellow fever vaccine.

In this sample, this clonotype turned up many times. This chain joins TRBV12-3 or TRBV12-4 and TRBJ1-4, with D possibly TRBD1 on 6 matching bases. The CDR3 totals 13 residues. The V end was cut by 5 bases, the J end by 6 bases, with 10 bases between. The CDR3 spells CASSAQGHEKLFF. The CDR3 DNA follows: TGTGCCAGCAGTGCACAGGGCCATGAAAAACTGTTTTTT.

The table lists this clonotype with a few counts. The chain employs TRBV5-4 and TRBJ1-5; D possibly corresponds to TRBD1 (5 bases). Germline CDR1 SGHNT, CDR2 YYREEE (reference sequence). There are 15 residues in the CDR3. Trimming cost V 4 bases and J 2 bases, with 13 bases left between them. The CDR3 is CASSTQGTGNQPQHF. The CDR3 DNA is TGTGCCAGCAGCACCCAGGGCACGGGCAATCAGCCCCAGCATTTT.

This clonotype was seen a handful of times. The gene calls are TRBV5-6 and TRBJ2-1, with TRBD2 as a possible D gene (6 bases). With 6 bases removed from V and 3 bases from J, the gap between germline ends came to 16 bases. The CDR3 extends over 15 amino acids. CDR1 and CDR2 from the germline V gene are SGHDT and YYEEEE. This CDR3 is CASTFGVGGYNEQFF. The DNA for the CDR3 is TGTGCCAGCACCTTCGGTGTGGGGGGCTACAATGAGCAGTTCTTC.

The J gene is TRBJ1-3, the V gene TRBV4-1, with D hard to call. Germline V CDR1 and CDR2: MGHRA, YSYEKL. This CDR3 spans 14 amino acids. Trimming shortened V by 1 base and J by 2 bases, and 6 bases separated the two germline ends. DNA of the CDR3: TGCGCCAGCAGCCAAGGGGTGACTGGAAACACCATATATTTT. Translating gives CASSQGVTGNTIYF.

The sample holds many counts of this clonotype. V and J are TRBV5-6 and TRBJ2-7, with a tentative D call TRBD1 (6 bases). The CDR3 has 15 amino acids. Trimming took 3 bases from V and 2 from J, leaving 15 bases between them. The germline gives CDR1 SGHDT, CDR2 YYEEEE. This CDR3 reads CASSWKDRLTYEQYV. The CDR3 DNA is TGTGCCAGCAGCTGGAAGGACAGACTGACCTACGAGCAGTACGTC.

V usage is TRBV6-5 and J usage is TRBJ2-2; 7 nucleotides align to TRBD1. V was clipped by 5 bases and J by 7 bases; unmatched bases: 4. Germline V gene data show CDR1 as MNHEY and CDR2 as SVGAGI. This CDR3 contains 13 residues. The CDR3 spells CASSHRGSGELFF. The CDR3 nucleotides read TGTGCCAGCAGTCACAGGGGAAGCGGGGAGCTGTTTTTT.

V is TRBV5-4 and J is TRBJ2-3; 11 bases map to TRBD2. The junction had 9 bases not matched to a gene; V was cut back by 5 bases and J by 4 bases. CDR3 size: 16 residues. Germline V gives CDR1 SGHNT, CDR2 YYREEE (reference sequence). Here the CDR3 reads CASSFGVAGGSDTQYF. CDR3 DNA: TGTGCCAGCAGTTTCGGGGTAGCGGGGGGGTCAGATACGCAGTATTTT. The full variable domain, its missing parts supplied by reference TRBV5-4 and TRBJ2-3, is ETGVTQSPTHLIKTRGQQVTLRCSSQSGHNTVSWYQQALGQGPQFIFQYYREEENGRGNFPPRFSGLQFPNYSSELNVNALELDDSALYLCASSFGVAGGSDTQYFGPGTRLTVL.

CDR3: CASSPPARPYEQYV. In DNA, the CDR3 is TGTGCCAGCAGTCCCCCCGCCAGACCCTACGAGCAGTACGTC. V and J are TRBV27 and TRBJ2-7; no reliable D call. The CDR3 runs to 14 residues. With 5 bases removed from V and 2 bases from J, the gap between germline ends came to 13 bases. CDR1 MNHEY and CDR2 SMNVEV come from the germline V gene (reference sequence).

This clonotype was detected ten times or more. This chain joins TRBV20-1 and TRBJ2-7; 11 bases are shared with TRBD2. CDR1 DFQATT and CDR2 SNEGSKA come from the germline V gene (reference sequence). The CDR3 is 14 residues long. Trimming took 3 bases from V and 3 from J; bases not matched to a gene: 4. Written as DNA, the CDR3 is TGCAGTGCTAGCCCGACTAGCGGGGTCTACGAGCAGTACGTC. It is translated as CSASPTSGVYEQYV.

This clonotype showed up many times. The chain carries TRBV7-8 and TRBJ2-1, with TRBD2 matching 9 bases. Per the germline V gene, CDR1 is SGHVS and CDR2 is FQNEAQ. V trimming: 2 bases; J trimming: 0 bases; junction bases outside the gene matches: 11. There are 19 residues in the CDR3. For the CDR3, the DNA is TGTGCCAGCAGCTTAAATGTAGCTAGCGGGGCCGTCTCCTACAATGAGCAGTTCTTC. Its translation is CASSLNVASGAVSYNEQFF. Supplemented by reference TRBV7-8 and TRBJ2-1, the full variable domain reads GAGVSQSPRYKVAKRGQDVALRCDPISGHVSLFWYQQALGQGPEFLTYFQNEAQLDKSGLPSDRFFAERPEGSVSTLKIQRTQQEDSAVYLCASSLNVASGAVSYNEQFFGPGTRLTVL.

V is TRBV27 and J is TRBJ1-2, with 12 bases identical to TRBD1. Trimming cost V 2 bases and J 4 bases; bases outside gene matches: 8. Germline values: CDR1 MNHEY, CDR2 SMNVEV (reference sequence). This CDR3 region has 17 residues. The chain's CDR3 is CASSLRDRGLVGYGYTF. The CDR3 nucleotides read TGTGCCAGCAGTTTAAGGGACAGGGGGCTGGTTGGCTATGGCTACACCTTC.

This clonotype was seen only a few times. The CDR3 spells CASSLDGAKYF. The CDR3 nucleotides read TGTGCCAGCAGCTTAGATGGCGCTAAATATTTT. The chain couples TRBV7-2 to TRBJ2-3; D gene unclear. Per germline, CDR1 SGHTA and CDR2 FQGNSA. Trimming removed 1 base from V and 15 bases from J, with 11 bases in between. This CDR3 contains 11 residues. The entire variable domain, with the rest obtained from reference TRBV7-2 and TRBJ2-3, is as follows: GAGVSQSPSNKVTEKGKDVELRCDPISGHTALYWYRQSLGQGLEFLIYFQGNSAPDKSGLPSDRFSAERTGGSVSTLTIQRTQQEDSAVYLCASSLDGAKYFGPGTRLTVL.

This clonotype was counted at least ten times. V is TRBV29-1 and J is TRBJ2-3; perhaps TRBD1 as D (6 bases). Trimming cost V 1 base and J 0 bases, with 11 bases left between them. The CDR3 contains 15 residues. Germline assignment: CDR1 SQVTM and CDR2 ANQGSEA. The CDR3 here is CSVEGGTPSTDTQYF. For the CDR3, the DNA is TGCAGCGTTGAAGGGGGGACACCTAGCACAGATACGCAGTATTTT.

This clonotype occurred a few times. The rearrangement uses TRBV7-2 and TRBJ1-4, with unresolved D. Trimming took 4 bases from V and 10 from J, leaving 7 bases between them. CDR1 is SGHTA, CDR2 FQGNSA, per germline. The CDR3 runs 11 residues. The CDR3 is CASSSGGKLFF. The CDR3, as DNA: TGTGCCAGCAGCTCAGGCGGAAAACTGTTTTTT.

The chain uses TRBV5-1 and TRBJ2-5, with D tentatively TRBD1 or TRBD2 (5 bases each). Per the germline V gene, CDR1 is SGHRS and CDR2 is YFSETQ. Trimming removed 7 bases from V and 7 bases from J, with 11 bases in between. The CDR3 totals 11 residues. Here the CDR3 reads CASGGPWTQYF. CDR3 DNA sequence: TGCGCCAGCGGGGGTCCTTGGACCCAGTACTTC.

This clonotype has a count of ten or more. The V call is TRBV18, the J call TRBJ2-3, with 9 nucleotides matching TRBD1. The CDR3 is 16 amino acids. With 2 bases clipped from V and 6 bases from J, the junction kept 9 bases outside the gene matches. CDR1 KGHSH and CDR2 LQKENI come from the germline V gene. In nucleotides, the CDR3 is TGTGCCAGCTCACCATGGAGAGGGACAGGGACCGATACGCAGTATTTT. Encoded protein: CASSPWRGTGTDTQYF. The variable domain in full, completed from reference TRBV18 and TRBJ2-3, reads NAGVMQNPRHLVRRRGQEARLRCSPMKGHSHVYWYRQLPEEGLKFMVYLQKENIIDESGMPKERFSAEFPKEGPSILRIQQVVRGDSAAYFCASSPWRGTGTDTQYFGPGTRLTVL.

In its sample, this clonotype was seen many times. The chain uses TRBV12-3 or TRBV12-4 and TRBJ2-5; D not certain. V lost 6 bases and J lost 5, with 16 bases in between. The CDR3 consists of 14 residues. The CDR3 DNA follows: TGTGCCAGCAGCGGTCCCGGGCTAGGGGAGACCCAGTACTTC. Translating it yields CASSGPGLGETQYF.